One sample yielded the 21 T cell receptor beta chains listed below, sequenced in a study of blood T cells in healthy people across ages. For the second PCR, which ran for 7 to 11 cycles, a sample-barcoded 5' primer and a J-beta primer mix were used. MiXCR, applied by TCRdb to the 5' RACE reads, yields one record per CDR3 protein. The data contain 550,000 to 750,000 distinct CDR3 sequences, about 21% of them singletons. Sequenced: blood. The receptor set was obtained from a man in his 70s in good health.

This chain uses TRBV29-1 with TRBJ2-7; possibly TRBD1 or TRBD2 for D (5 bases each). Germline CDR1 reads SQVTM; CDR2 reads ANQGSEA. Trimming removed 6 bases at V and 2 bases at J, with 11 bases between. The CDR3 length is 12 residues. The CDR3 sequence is CSVGTSPYEQYF. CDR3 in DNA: TGCAGCGTGGGGACGTCCCCCTACGAGCAGTACTTC.

In nucleotides, the CDR3 is TGTGCCAGCAGCTTAACCTTGCAGCGAGGGTACAATGAGCAGTTCTTC. Its protein product is CASSLTLQRGYNEQFF. V and J are TRBV7-3 and TRBJ2-1, with D maybe TRBD2 (5 bases). Germline V gives CDR1 SGHTA, CDR2 FQGTGA. V lost 0 bases and J lost 4, with 13 bases in between. The length of the CDR3 is 16 residues. The full variable domain, rest sourced from reference TRBV7-3 and TRBJ2-1, is GAGVSQTPSNKVTEKGKYVELRCDPISGHTALYWYRQSLGQGPEFLIYFQGTGAADDSGLPNDRFFAVRPEGSVSTLKIQRTERGDSAVYLCASSLTLQRGYNEQFFGPGTRLTVL.

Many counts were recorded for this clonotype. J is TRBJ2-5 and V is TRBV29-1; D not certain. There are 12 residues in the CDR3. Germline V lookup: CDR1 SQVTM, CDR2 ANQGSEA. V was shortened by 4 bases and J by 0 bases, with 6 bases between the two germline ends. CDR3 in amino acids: CSVVHHQETQYF. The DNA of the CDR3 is TGCAGCGTTGTGCACCACCAAGAGACCCAGTACTTC.

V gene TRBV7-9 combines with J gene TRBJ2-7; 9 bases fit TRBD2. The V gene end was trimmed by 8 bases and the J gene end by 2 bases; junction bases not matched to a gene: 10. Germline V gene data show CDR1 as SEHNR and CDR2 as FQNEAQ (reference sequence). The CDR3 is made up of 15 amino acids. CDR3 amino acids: CASERGLAGTYEQYF. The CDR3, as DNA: TGTGCCAGCGAGAGGGGTCTAGCGGGGACCTACGAGCAGTACTTC.

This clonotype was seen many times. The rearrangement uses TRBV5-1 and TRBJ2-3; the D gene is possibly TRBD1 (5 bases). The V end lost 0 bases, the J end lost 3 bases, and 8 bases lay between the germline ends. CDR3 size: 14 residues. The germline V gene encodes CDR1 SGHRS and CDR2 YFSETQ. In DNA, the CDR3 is TGCGCCAGCAGCTTGGGACAGCCTACAGATACGCAGTATTTT. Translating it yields CASSLGQPTDTQYF.

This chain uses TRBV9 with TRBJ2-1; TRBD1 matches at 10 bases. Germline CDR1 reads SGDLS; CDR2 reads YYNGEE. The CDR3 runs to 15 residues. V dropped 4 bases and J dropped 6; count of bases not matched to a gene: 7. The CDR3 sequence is CASSPSDRGLNEQFF. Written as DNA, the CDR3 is TGTGCCAGCAGCCCCTCTGACAGGGGGCTCAATGAGCAGTTCTTC.

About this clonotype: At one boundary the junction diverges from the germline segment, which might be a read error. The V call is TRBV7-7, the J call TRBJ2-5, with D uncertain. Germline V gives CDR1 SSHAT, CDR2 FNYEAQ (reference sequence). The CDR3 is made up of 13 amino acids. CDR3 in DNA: TGTGCTAGCAGCTTATTTTCGCAAGAGGCCCAGTACTTC. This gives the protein CASSLFSQEAQYF.

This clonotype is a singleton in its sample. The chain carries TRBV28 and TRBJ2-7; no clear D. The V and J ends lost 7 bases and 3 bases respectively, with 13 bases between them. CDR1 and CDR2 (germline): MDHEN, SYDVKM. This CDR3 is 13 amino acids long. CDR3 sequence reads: CASKPAMGYEQYF. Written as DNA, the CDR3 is TGTGCCAGCAAGCCAGCGATGGGCTACGAGCAGTACTTC.

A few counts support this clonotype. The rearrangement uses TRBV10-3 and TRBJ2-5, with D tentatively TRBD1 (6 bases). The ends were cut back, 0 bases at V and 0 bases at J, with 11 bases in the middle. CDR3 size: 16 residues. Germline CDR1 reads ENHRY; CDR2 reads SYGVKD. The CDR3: CAISESTGAYQETQYF. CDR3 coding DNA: TGTGCCATCAGTGAGTCGACAGGAGCGTACCAAGAGACCCAGTACTTC.

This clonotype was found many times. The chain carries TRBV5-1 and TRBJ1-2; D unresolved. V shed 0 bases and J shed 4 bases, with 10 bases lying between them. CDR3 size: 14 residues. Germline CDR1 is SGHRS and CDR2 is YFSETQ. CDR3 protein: CASSLGIAGYGYTF. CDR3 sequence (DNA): TGCGCCAGCAGCTTGGGAATCGCGGGCTATGGCTACACCTTC.

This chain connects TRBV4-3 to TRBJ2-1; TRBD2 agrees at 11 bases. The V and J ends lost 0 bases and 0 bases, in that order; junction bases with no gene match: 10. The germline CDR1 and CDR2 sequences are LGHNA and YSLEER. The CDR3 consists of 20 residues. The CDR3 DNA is TGCGCCAGCAGCCAAGAACCCCCGAGTACTAGCGGGAGCTCCTACAATGAGCAGTTCTTC. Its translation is CASSQEPPSTSGSSYNEQFF.

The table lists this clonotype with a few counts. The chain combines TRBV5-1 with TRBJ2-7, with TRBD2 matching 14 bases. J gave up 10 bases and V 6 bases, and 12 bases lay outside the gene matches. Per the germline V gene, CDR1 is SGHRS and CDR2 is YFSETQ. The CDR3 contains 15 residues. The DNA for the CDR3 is TGCGCCAGCACCTCTTCCGGGACTAGCGGGAGTAAACAGTACTTC. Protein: CASTSSGTSGSKQYF.

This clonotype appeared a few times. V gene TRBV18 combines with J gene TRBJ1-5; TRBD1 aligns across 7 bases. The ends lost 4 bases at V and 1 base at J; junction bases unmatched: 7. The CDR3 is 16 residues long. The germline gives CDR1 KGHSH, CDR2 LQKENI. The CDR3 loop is CASSLDRVSSNQPQHF. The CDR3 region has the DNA TGTGCCAGCTCACTCGACAGGGTCTCGAGCAATCAGCCCCAGCATTTT.

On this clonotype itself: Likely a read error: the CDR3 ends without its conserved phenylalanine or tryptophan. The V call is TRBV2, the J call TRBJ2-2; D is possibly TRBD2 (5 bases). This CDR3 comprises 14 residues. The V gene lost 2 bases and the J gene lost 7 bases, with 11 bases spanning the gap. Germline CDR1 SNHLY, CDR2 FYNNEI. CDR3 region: CASSETGISGELFL. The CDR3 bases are TGTGCCAGCAGTGAAACGGGGATCAGCGGGGAGCTGTTTCTT.

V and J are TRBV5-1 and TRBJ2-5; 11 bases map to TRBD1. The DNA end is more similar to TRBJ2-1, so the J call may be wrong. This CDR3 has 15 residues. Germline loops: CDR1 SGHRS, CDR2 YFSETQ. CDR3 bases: TGCGCCAGCAGCTTGGAAGGACAGGGGGCGGATGAGCAGTTCTTC. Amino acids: CASSLEGQGADEQFF.

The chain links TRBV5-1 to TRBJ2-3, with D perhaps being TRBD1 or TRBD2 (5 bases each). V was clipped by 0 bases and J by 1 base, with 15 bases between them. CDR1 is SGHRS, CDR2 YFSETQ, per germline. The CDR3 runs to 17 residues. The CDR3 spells CASSLGLWGSGTDTQYF. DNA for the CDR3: TGCGCCAGCAGCTTGGGCCTTTGGGGGAGCGGCACAGATACGCAGTATTTT.

The CDR3 sequence: CASSDRGQTGELFF. The CDR3 DNA reads TGTGCCAGCAGTGACAGGGGGCAGACCGGGGAGCTGTTTTTT. This chain connects TRBV12-3 or TRBV12-4 to TRBJ2-2; 10 positions agree with TRBD1. V lost 5 bases and J lost 5; bases outside the gene matches: 2. CDR3 length: 14 residues.

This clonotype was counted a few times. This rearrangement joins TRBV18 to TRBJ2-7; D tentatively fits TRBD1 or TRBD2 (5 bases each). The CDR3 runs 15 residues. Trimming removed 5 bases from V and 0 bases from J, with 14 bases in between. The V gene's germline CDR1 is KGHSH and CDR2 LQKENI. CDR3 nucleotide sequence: TGTGCCAGCTCAAAACGGGCAGGGACCTCCTACGAGCAGTACTTC. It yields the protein CASSKRAGTSYEQYF.

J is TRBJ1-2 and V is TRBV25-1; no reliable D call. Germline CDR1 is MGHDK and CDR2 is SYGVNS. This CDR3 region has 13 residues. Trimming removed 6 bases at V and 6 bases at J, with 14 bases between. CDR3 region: CASSAGVGNGYTF. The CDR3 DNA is TGTGCCAGCAGCGCCGGGGTAGGGAATGGCTACACCTTC.

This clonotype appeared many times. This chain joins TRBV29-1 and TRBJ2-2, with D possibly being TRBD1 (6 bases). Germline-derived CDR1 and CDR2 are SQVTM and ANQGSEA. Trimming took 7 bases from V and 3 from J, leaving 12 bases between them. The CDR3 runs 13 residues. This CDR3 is CSGEGQYTGELFF. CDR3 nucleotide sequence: TGCAGCGGTGAGGGACAATACACCGGGGAGCTGTTTTTT.

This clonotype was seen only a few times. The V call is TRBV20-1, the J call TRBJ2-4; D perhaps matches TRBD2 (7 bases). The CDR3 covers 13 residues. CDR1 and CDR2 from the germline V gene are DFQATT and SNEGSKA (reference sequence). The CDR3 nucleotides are TGCAGAGAAAATTGGGGGAGGGGGGACATTCAGTACTTC. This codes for CRENWGRGDIQYF.